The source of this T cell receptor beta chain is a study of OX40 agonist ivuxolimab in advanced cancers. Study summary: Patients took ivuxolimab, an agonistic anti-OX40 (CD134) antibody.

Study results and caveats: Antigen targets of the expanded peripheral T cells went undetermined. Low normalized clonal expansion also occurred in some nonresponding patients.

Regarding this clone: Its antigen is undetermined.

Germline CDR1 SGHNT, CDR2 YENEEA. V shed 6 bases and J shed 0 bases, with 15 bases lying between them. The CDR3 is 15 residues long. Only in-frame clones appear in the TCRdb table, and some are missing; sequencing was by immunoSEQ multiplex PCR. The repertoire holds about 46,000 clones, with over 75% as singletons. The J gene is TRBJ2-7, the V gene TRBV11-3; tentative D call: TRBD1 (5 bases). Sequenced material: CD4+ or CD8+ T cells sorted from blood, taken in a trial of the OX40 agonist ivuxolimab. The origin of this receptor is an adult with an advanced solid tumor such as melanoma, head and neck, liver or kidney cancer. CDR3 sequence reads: CASSLGQANSYEQYF. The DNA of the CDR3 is TGTGCCAGCAGTTTGGGGCAGGCCAACTCCTACGAGCAGTACTTC. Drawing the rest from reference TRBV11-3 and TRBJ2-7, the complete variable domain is EAGVVQSPRYKIIEKKQPVAFWCNPISGHNTLYWYLQNLGQGPELLIRYENEEAVDDSQLPKDRFSAERLKGVDSTLKIQPAELGDSAVYLCASSLGQANSYEQYFGPGTRLTVT.